The 31 T cell receptor beta chains presented below share a single source sample, sequenced in a study of blood T cells in healthy people across ages. The use of a sample-barcoded 5' primer and a J-beta primer mix characterized a second PCR of about 7 to 12 cycles. TCRdb re-analysed the 5' RACE reads in MiXCR, keeping a single row per CDR3 protein. The top ten clones hold around 30% of a sample with 700,000 or so distinct CDR3 sequences, 40% to 45% of them seen once. The sequencing input was blood. These receptors were obtained from an older man in good health.

The sample holds a few counts of this clonotype. CDR3 nucleotides: TGTGCCAGCAGTCCCGGGACTAGTGTCGTGGAGACCCAGTACTTC. Translated: CASSPGTSVVETQYF. The V gene is TRBV2, the J gene TRBJ2-5; TRBD2 matches at 8 bases. The V segment lost 5 bases and the J segment 5 bases; nucleotides outside the gene matches: 10. The CDR3 is made up of 15 amino acids. Germline CDR1 is SNHLY and CDR2 is FYNNEI.

This clonotype was detected a few times. This CDR3 reads CASSPLSSGSTDTQYF. CDR3 in DNA: TGTGCCAGCAGCCCTTTATCAAGCGGGAGCACAGATACGCAGTATTTT. This sequence joins TRBV6-5 and TRBJ2-3; weak D call: TRBD2 (6 bases). Trimming removed 6 bases from V and 0 bases from J, with 16 bases in between. Germline assignment: CDR1 MNHEY and CDR2 SVGAGI. There are 16 residues in the CDR3.

The chain combines TRBV25-1 with TRBJ1-2; D gene unclear. The CDR3 consists of 13 residues. The V end was cut by 1 base, the J end by 7 bases, with 10 bases between. Germline lookup yields CDR1 MGHDK and CDR2 SYGVNS. CDR3 protein: CASSESPTSGYTF. DNA of the CDR3: TGTGCCAGCAGTGAATCCCCGACAAGTGGCTACACCTTC.

The rearrangement joins TRBV10-1 to TRBJ2-5; 8 bases are a match to TRBD2. The end of the DNA aligns better with TRBJ2-7, so the J call may be wrong. Germline CDR1 reads WNHNN; CDR2 reads SYGVQD (reference sequence). The CDR3 is 14 residues long. DNA for the CDR3: TGCGCCAGCAGTGAATCCGGGAGGGCCGACGAGCAGTACTTC. Translating gives CASSESGRADEQYF.

The genes are TRBV29-1 and TRBJ1-2, with 10 nucleotides matching TRBD1. CDR1 and CDR2 from the germline V gene are SQVTM and ANQGSEA. The CDR3 consists of 16 residues. Losses at the gene ends were 4 bases for V and 1 base for J; bases not matched to a gene: 9. This chain's CDR3 is CSVALGTGVINYGYTF. The CDR3 region has the DNA TGCAGCGTTGCGTTGGGGACAGGGGTCATTAACTATGGCTACACCTTC.

This clonotype has only a few counts. The J gene is TRBJ2-1, the V gene TRBV6-2 or TRBV6-3, with D tentatively TRBD2 (5 bases). The CDR3 contains 13 residues. Germline CDR1 MNHEY, CDR2 SVGEGT. V was clipped by 5 bases and J by 12 bases, with 17 bases between them. This CDR3 reads CASSGSPLAGQFF. The CDR3 DNA reads TGTGCCAGCAGTGGGTCCCCCCTAGCAGGGCAGTTCTTC.

The count of this clonotype is one. The CDR3 nucleotides read TGTGCCACCAGCGAGCCACACAATGAGCAGTACTTC. Translating gives CATSEPHNEQYF. The genes are TRBV24-1 and TRBJ2-5; D call uncertain. Germline V gene lookup returns CDR1 KGHDR and CDR2 SFDVKD. CDR3 length equals 12 residues. V lost 7 bases and J 11 bases, leaving 16 bases between the germline ends.

Many counts were recorded for this clonotype. This may come from a read error, since a much larger clone is one base off. V and J are TRBV28 and TRBJ2-6; 13 positions match TRBD2. This CDR3 has 20 amino acids. V was pared by 2 bases and J by 0 bases, with 7 bases of the junction left unmatched. Germline V gene lookup returns CDR1 MDHEN and CDR2 SYDVKM. CDR3 in amino acids: CASSLRLAGGLDSGANVLTF. The CDR3 DNA reads TGTGCCAGCAGTTTAAGACTAGCGGGAGGACTAGACTCTGGGGCCAACGTCCTGACTTTC.

The chain joins TRBV12-3 or TRBV12-4 to TRBJ2-3; D uncertain. The CDR3 length is 16 residues. Trimming removed 6 bases at V and 0 bases at J, with 16 bases between. CDR3 DNA sequence: TGTGCCAGCAGCGTATATGGCGACCCTAGCACAGATACGCAGTATTTT. This translates into CASSVYGDPSTDTQYF.

The V gene is TRBV2, the J gene TRBJ1-5; 12 bases are shared with TRBD1. Trimming took 5 bases from V and 7 from J; bases not matched to a gene: 6. Germline V gene sequence: CDR1 SNHLY, CDR2 FYNNEI. The CDR3 length is 15 residues. The CDR3 DNA reads as TGTGCCAGCAGTCTGGGACAGGGGGCAGAGCAGCCCCAGCATTTT. It translates to CASSLGQGAEQPQHF.

This chain uses TRBV28 with TRBJ1-2; 9 bases line up with TRBD1. Germline CDR1 MDHEN, CDR2 SYDVKM. This CDR3 is built from 14 residues. V lost 4 bases and J lost 9; bases outside the gene matches: 9. The CDR3: CASSSSGTGSRYTF. For the CDR3, the DNA is TGTGCCAGCAGTTCGAGCGGGACAGGGAGTCGCTACACCTTC.

This clonotype was counted only a few times. The chain couples TRBV6-1 to TRBJ2-1; TRBD2 matches at 11 bases. This CDR3 comprises 15 residues. Trimming removed 6 bases from V and 4 bases from J; junction bases left unmatched: 5. The germline gives CDR1 MNHNS, CDR2 SASEGT. The CDR3 protein is CASRGLAGGYNEQFF. CDR3 DNA sequence: TGTGCCAGCAGGGGATTAGCGGGGGGGTACAATGAGCAGTTCTTC.

This clonotype was counted between two and nine times. V usage is TRBV11-2 and J usage is TRBJ2-1; TRBD1 agrees at 7 bases. Germline V gene lookup returns CDR1 SGHAT and CDR2 FQNNGV. CDR3 length equals 15 residues. V lost 3 bases and J lost 0; bases outside the gene matches: 2. For the CDR3, the DNA is TGTGCCAGCAGCTTGGGACAGCCCTCCTACAATGAGCAGTTCTTC. The encoded protein is CASSLGQPSYNEQFF.

The V call is TRBV5-1, the J call TRBJ2-1; tentatively, D is TRBD1 or TRBD2 (5 bases each). This CDR3 contains 13 residues. The V end was cut by 4 bases, the J end by 5 bases, with 10 bases between. Germline CDR1 and CDR2: SGHRS and YFSETQ. The CDR3 DNA is TGCGCCAGCAGCCCCACGGGGCACAATGAGCAGTTCTTC. Translating it yields CASSPTGHNEQFF.

The rearrangement uses TRBV7-6 and TRBJ1-1, with TRBD1 as a possible D gene (6 bases). Germline V CDR1 and CDR2: SGHVS, FNYEAQ. The CDR3 extends over 16 amino acids. Trimming shortened V by 3 bases and J by 8 bases, and 22 bases separated the two germline ends. The CDR3 region is CASSFLQGTGRREAFF. The CDR3 region has the DNA TGTGCCAGCAGCTTCCTACAGGGTACGGGCAGAAGGGAAGCTTTCTTT.

DNA for the CDR3: TGTGCCAGCAATCAAGGCCAACCGACCAATGAGCAGTTCTTC. Residues: CASNQGQPTNEQFF. The V gene is TRBV7-3, the J gene TRBJ2-1, with unresolved D. This CDR3 has 14 amino acids. Trimming stripped 7 bases from V and 6 bases from J, with 16 bases between. The germline V gene has CDR1 SGHTA and CDR2 FQGTGA.

This clonotype was seen only a few times. This sequence joins TRBV4-2 and TRBJ1-2; D gene ambiguous. CDR1 is LGHNA and CDR2 is YNFKEQ in the germline V gene. The CDR3 has 14 amino acids. V lost 4 bases, J lost 4 bases, and 13 bases lay in between. Here the CDR3 DNA reads TGTGCCAGCAGCCTCCCGGACGACACCTATGGCTACACCTTC. Translation: CASSLPDDTYGYTF.

The V call is TRBV20-1, the J call TRBJ1-1; D perhaps matches TRBD1 (6 bases). Germline lookup yields CDR1 DFQATT and CDR2 SNEGSKA (reference sequence). V was trimmed by 6 bases and J by 2 bases, leaving 13 bases between them. The CDR3 has 13 residues. The CDR3: CSARGHINTEAFF. In DNA form, the CDR3 reads TGCAGTGCGAGGGGACACATAAACACTGAAGCTTTCTTT.

This clonotype has just a few counts. The V gene is TRBV7-2, the J gene TRBJ2-6; D is unclear. V lost 3 bases, J lost 0 bases, and 9 bases lay in between. The CDR3 covers 16 residues. CDR1 is SGHTA, CDR2 FQGNSA, per germline. Here the CDR3 reads CASSFRKDSGANVLTF. CDR3 nucleotide sequence: TGTGCCAGCAGCTTTCGTAAAGACTCTGGGGCCAACGTCCTGACTTTC. The full variable domain, its missing parts supplied by reference TRBV7-2 and TRBJ2-6, is GAGVSQSPSNKVTEKGKDVELRCDPISGHTALYWYRQSLGQGLEFLIYFQGNSAPDKSGLPSDRFSAERTGGSVSTLTIQRTQQEDSAVYLCASSFRKDSGANVLTFGAGSRLTVL.

The CDR3 DNA is TGTGCCAGCAGTTTCGGGACAGCCGGCTATGGCTACACCTTC. Translated: CASSFGTAGYGYTF. This chain uses TRBV27 with TRBJ1-2, with TRBD1 matching over 7 bases. The CDR3 has 14 amino acids. The germline CDR1 and CDR2 sequences are MNHEY and SMNVEV (reference sequence). J was trimmed by 4 bases and V by 3 bases; bases with no gene match: 5.

The CDR3, as DNA: TGTGCCAGCAGCCCCCTCGGGGGCGTCAACATGAACACTGAAGCTTTCTTT. This translates into CASSPLGGVNMNTEAFF. The chain is built from TRBV9 and TRBJ1-1, with TRBD1 as a possible D gene (6 bases). Germline V gene lookup returns CDR1 SGDLS and CDR2 YYNGEE. The CDR3 is made up of 17 amino acids. V was pared by 4 bases and J by 0 bases, with 19 bases between.

V and J are TRBV30 and TRBJ1-6; 7 nucleotides agree with TRBD1. The CDR3 runs to 14 residues. V gave up 3 bases and J gave up 5 bases; unmatched junction bases: 4. The germline V gene encodes CDR1 GTSNPN and CDR2 SVGIG (reference sequence). This chain's CDR3 is CAWREGQNNSPLHF. The CDR3 region has the DNA TGTGCCTGGAGAGAGGGACAGAATAATTCACCCCTCCACTTT.

The chain recombines TRBV6-2 or TRBV6-3 with TRBJ2-7; 7 bases fit TRBD1. J lost 3 bases, V lost 6 bases, and 8 bases had no gene match. The germline V gene has CDR1 MNHEY and CDR2 SVGEGT. The CDR3 contains 14 residues. The DNA for the CDR3 is TGTGCCAGCAGCCTGGGGTCAGGGGGCTACGAGCAGTACTTC. Its translation: CASSLGSGGYEQYF.

This clonotype was counted a few times. This chain links TRBV7-2 with TRBJ2-3; 10 bases line up with TRBD1. The trim removed 1 base at V and 0 bases at J, leaving 10 bases unmatched. This CDR3 is built from 19 residues. Germline CDR1 SGHTA, CDR2 FQGNSA. The CDR3 sequence is CASSLGRQGALSSTDTQYF. DNA for the CDR3: TGTGCCAGCAGCTTAGGAAGACAGGGGGCCCTCTCTAGCACAGATACGCAGTATTTT.

This clonotype showed up just a few times. V and J are TRBV6-2 or TRBV6-3 and TRBJ2-7; 7 bases fit TRBD1. This CDR3 contains 13 residues. Germline-derived CDR1 and CDR2 are MNHEY and SVGEGT. V was pared by 7 bases and J by 2 bases, with 5 bases of the junction left unmatched. The CDR3 DNA sequence: TGTGCCAGCATTCGAACAGGGGCCTACGAGCAGTACTTC. Amino acid sequence: CASIRTGAYEQYF.

The V gene is TRBV27, the J gene TRBJ2-7; D gene uncertain. CDR1 and CDR2 from the germline V gene are MNHEY and SMNVEV (reference sequence). The CDR3 is 12 residues long. With 1 base removed from V and 7 bases from J, the gap between germline ends came to 8 bases. CDR3 sequence (DNA): TGTGCCAGCAGTTTATGGGGTGGTGAGCAGTACTTC. Translating gives CASSLWGGEQYF.

This clonotype was observed a handful of times. The chain has TRBV9 and TRBJ2-7, with TRBD2 as a possible D gene (6 bases). This CDR3 has 18 residues. Deletions cut 0 bases from V and 3 bases from J, with 22 bases between. Germline-derived CDR1 and CDR2 are SGDLS and YYNGEE. The CDR3 region is CASSVGLGVSGVGYEQYF. DNA for the CDR3: TGTGCCAGCAGCGTAGGGTTGGGGGTTAGCGGAGTTGGCTACGAGCAGTACTTC.

V and J are TRBV2 and TRBJ2-5, with D possibly matching TRBD2 (6 bases). Germline V gene data show CDR1 as SNHLY and CDR2 as FYNNEI. Trimming cost V 4 bases and J 0 bases, with 12 bases left between them. The CDR3 sequence is 15 residues long. CDR3: CASSGDGSYQETQYF. The DNA for the CDR3 is TGTGCCAGCAGTGGGGACGGGAGTTACCAAGAGACCCAGTACTTC.

This clonotype was counted a few times. The V gene is TRBV2, the J gene TRBJ1-5; a possible D gene is TRBD1 (6 bases). The V gene's germline CDR1 is SNHLY and CDR2 FYNNEI. This CDR3 is 15 amino acids long. V was shortened by 6 bases and J by 0 bases, with 12 bases between the two germline ends. As DNA, the CDR3 is TGTGCCAGCAGGCGGGACATTAATAGCAATCAGCCCCAGCATTTT. Protein sequence: CASRRDINSNQPQHF.

This clonotype was observed many times. The J gene is TRBJ2-7, the V gene TRBV28; a possible D gene is TRBD2 (6 bases). V lost 2 bases and J 3 bases, leaving 14 bases between the germline ends. There are 15 residues in the CDR3. Germline CDR1 reads MDHEN; CDR2 reads SYDVKM. The DNA of the CDR3 is TGTGCCAGCAGTTTACGGATAGCGGAGATCTACGAGCAGTACTTC. This translates into CASSLRIAEIYEQYF.

This clonotype was found many times. This chain joins TRBV11-2 and TRBJ2-1; D is ambiguous. V dropped 1 base and J dropped 14 bases, with 15 bases sitting between them. CDR3 length: 13 amino acids. CDR1 and CDR2 from the germline V gene are SGHAT and FQNNGV. The DNA for the CDR3 is TGTGCCAGCAGCTTAGCTACCCGGTCCCCGGAGTTCTTC. Amino acids: CASSLATRSPEFF. Based on the CDR3 plus reference TRBV11-2 and TRBJ2-1, the full variable domain is EAGVAQSPRYKIIEKRQSVAFWCNPISGHATLYWYQQILGQGPKLLIQFQNNGVVDDSQLPKDRFSAERLKGVDSTLKIQPAKLEDSAVYLCASSLATRSPEFFGPGTRLTVL.